A selection of T cell receptor beta chains follows, all from one sample in a study of shared clonotypes between healthy human individuals. Method: immunoSEQ multiplex PCR; TCRdb's copy keeps in-frame clones and lacks some. Here the sample spans 550,000 to 600,000 clones, about 98% being singletons. The specimen was naive CD8+ T cells sorted from blood. These receptors all stem from a man younger than 40 in good health. Each CDR3 is given with its conserved first and last residue. Fields, in order: D gene, clone size, V gene, J gene, CDR3 protein, CDR3 DNA. D genes are given only for firm matches. The listing skips clone size in some rows; elsewhere it reads once, few, many or a size class.

>NA|NA|TRBV10-1|TRBJ2-7
CASSGNPYEQYF
TGCGCCAGCAGTGGGAACCCGTACGAGCAGTACTTC
>NA|NA|TRBV11-2|TRBJ1-1
CASSLGEITEAFF
TGTGCCAGCAGCTTAGGGGAAATCACTGAAGCTTTCTTT
>NA|NA|TRBV28|TRBJ2-7
CASSHYEQYF
TGTGCCAGCAGTCACTACGAGCAGTACTTC
>TRBD2|NA|TRBV4-3|TRBJ2-2
CASSHGLAGDYGELFF
TGCGCCAGCAGCCACGGCCTAGCGGGAGACTACGGGGAGCTGTTTTTT
>NA|NA|TRBV7-6|TRBJ2-1
CASSQVEYNEQFF
TGTGCCAGCAGCCAAGTAGAATACAATGAGCAGTTCTTC
>TRBD2|NA|TRBV11-2|TRBJ2-1
CASSFGGRALDEQFF
TGTGCCAGCAGCTTCGGCGGGAGGGCCTTGGATGAGCAGTTCTTC
>NA|NA|TRBV18|TRBJ2-2
CASSPDTTGELFF
TGTGCCAGCTCACCGGACACCACCGGGGAGCTGTTTTTT
>TRBD1|NA|TRBV7-8|TRBJ1-1
CASFRTGVDTEAFF
TGTGCCTCCTTTCGCACAGGGGTGGACACTGAAGCTTTCTTT
>TRBD1|NA|TRBV7-9|TRBJ1-2
CASSSQDRIVGYTF
TGTGCCAGCAGCTCCCAGGACAGGATTGTGGGCTACACCTTC
>NA|NA|TRBV27|TRBJ1-1
CASSPGQPNTEAFF
TGTGCCAGCAGTCCCGGACAGCCAAACACTGAAGCTTTCTTT
>TRBD2|NA|TRBV19|TRBJ2-3
CASSIATSGDSTDTQYF
TGTGCCAGTAGTATAGCCACTAGCGGGGACAGCACAGATACGCAGTATTTT
>TRBD1|NA|TRBV5-4|TRBJ2-7
CASSFEGTGDYEQYF
TGTGCCAGCAGCTTCGAAGGGACAGGGGACTACGAGCAGTACTTC
>NA|NA|TRBV15|TRBJ2-7
CATSRDLGVSYEQYF
TGTGCCACCAGCAGAGATTTGGGGGTTTCCTACGAGCAGTACTTC
>NA|NA|TRBV7-9|TRBJ1-2
CASSLVRGYGYTF
TGTGCCAGCAGCTTAGTAAGGGGCTACGGCTACACCTTC
>TRBD2|NA|TRBV9|TRBJ2-1
CASSDTSGRISEQFF
TGTGCCAGCAGCGACACTAGCGGGAGGATTAGTGAGCAGTTCTTC
>TRBD2|NA|TRBV7-8|TRBJ2-3
CASSSIAGGPPDTQYF
TGTGCCAGCAGCTCAATAGCGGGAGGGCCCCCAGATACGCAGTATTTT
>TRBD1|NA|TRBV7-8|TRBJ1-5
CASTLDRRDQPQHF
TGTGCCAGCACCTTGGACAGGAGAGATCAGCCCCAGCATTTT
>NA|NA|TRBV7-6|TRBJ2-7
CASSPTLPRPTGSWYEQYF
TGTGCCAGTTCCCCTACTTTACCGCGGCCGACCGGGAGCTGGTACGAGCAGTACTTC
>NA|NA|TRBV18|TRBJ2-2
CASSPPLRDAGTGELFF
TGTGCCAGCTCACCACCCTTGCGGGACGCAGGAACCGGGGAGCTGTTTTTT
>TRBD2|NA|TRBV27|TRBJ2-1
CASIPTGTSGWGEQFF
TGTGCCAGTATACCGACCGGGACTAGCGGGTGGGGAGAGCAGTTCTTC
>NA|NA|TRBV7-2|TRBJ2-1
CASRAPPYNEQFF
TGTGCCAGCAGGGCCCCCCCCTACAATGAGCAGTTCTTC
>NA|NA|TRBV5-6|TRBJ2-7
CASSLRGGLRYEQYF
TGTGCCAGCAGCTTACGCGGAGGACTCCGCTACGAGCAGTACTTC
>NA|NA|TRBV27|TRBJ2-5
CASSPSYQETQYF
TGTGCCAGCAGTCCCTCGTACCAAGAGACCCAGTACTTC
>NA|once|TRBV27|TRBJ2-7
CASSPRDGAYEQYF
TGTGCCAGCAGTCCCCGGGACGGAGCCTACGAGCAGTACTTC
>TRBD1|NA|TRBV7-9|TRBJ2-7
CASSAAGTGGYEQYF
TGTGCCAGCAGCGCAGCCGGGACAGGGGGCTACGAGCAGTACTTC
>TRBD2|NA|TRBV27|TRBJ2-7
CASSNSAGYSYEQYF
TGTGCCAGCAGTAACTCAGCGGGATACTCCTACGAGCAGTACTTC
>NA|NA|TRBV18|TRBJ2-7
CASSPPGPIPYEQYF
TGTGCCAGCTCACCACCAGGGCCTATTCCCTACGAGCAGTACTTC